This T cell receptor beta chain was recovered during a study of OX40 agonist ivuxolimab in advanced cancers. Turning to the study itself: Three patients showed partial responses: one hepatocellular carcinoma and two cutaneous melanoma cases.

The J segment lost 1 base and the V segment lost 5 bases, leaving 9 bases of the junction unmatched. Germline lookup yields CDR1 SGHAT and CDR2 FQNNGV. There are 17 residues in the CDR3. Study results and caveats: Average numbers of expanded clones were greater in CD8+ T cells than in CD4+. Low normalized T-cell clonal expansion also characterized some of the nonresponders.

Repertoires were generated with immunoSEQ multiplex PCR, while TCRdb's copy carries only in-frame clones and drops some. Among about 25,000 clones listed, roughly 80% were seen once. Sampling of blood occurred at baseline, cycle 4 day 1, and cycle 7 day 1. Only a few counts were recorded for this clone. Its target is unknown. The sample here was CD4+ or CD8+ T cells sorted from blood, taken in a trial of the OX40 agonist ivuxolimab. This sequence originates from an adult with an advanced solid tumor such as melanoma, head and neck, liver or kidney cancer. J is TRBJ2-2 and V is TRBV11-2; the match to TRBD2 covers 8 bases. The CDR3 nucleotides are TGTGCCAGCAGCACGGGACTAGGGATTAAGAACACCGGGGAGCTGTTTTTT. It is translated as CASSTGLGIKNTGELFF.